This TCR beta chain appears in the sequencing data of a study of Ad26.COV2.S vaccination and SARS-CoV-2 variants. A word on this clone: Its target is not known.

Here immunoSEQ multiplex PCR was the method, and the copy in TCRdb shows in-frame clones only, minus some. This table has about 480,000 clones, about 83% appearing once. The treatment is: about 20 received Ad26.COV2.S at low or high dose, single or two shots; about 5 received placebo; per-sample allocation not given. All samples were drawn on day 63, counting from the first vaccine or placebo injection. The study's findings and limits: Breadth of non-spike TCRs did not differ between vaccinees and placebo recipients.

This CDR3 has 14 residues. The germline V gene encodes CDR1 MDHEN and CDR2 SYDVKM. After removal of 8 bases from V and 4 bases from J, the junction contained 9 bases not matched to a gene. Specimen: peripheral blood, collected in a trial of Ad26.COV2.S vaccine versus placebo. V usage is TRBV28 and J usage is TRBJ2-3, with 7 bases matching TRBD1. The origin of this receptor is a person between 18 and 65 years old who received the Ad26.COV2.S COVID-19 vaccine or a placebo. The CDR3 DNA follows: TGTGCCAGCCGTAGGGGGCAACGAGCAGATACGCAGTATTTT. Translation: CASRRGQRADTQYF.